One and the same sample provided the 29 T cell receptor beta chains below, sequenced in a study of OX40 agonist ivuxolimab in advanced cancers. Profiled with immunoSEQ multiplex PCR; TCRdb holds only in-frame clones, not every one. The sample consists of about 33,000 clones, approximately 84% of them appearing once. Material: CD4+ or CD8+ T cells sorted from blood, obtained in a trial of the OX40 agonist ivuxolimab. Receptors originate from an adult with an advanced solid tumor such as melanoma, head and neck, liver or kidney cancer.

V gene TRBV5-1 combines with J gene TRBJ2-7, with TRBD2 identical over 7 bases. V lost 4 bases and J lost 4; bases outside the gene matches: 8. Germline CDR1 reads SGHRS; CDR2 reads YFSETQ. CDR3 size: 14 residues. The CDR3 DNA reads as TGCGCCAGCAGCAACTCGGGAGGCCGGTACGAGCAGTACTTC. This codes for CASSNSGGRYEQYF.

To note about this clone: This same CDR3 is encoded by further DNA sequences in the sample. The chain combines TRBV11-2 with TRBJ2-2; a weak D match, TRBD1 (5 bases). CDR1 is SGHAT, CDR2 FQNNGV, per germline. CDR3 length equals 14 residues. V was pared by 5 bases and J by 1 base, with 8 bases between. The CDR3 here is CASSRRGNTGELFF. DNA for the CDR3: TGTGCCAGCAGCAGAAGGGGGAACACCGGGGAGCTGTTTTTT.

The V and J genes are TRBV15 and TRBJ1-2, with unresolved D. The CDR3 loop spans 14 amino acids. The germline gives CDR1 LNHNV, CDR2 YYDKDF (reference sequence). V lost 0 bases to trimming and J lost 4 bases, with 9 bases between them. The CDR3 region is CATSRDRGFYGYTF. Here the CDR3 DNA reads TGTGCCACCAGCAGAGATCGGGGTTTCTATGGCTACACCTTC.

The chain recombines TRBV5-3 with TRBJ1-2, with D maybe TRBD1 (5 bases). TRBV5-3 is an ORF for which the function is uncertain. CDR3 length equals 16 residues. Trimming stripped 4 bases from V and 0 bases from J, with 16 bases between. The CDR3 reads CARSKTVLRANYGYTF. The CDR3 DNA is TGTGCCAGAAGCAAGACTGTCCTCAGGGCTAACTATGGCTACACCTTC.

The chain has TRBV25-1 and TRBJ1-1, with a possible D match to TRBD1 (5 bases). Germline V gene lookup returns CDR1 MGHDK and CDR2 SYGVNS. This CDR3 comprises 13 residues. Between the trimmed V and J ends, which lost 4 bases and 1 base, there was a span of 7 bases. The CDR3 DNA is TGTGCCAGCAGTGCCGGGACGAACACTGAAGCTTTCTTT. This codes for CASSAGTNTEAFF.

The rearrangement links TRBV6-5 to TRBJ2-1; 8 bases match TRBD1. J was trimmed by 8 bases and V by 6 bases; bases with no gene match: 3. Germline loops: CDR1 MNHEY, CDR2 SVGAGI. The CDR3 contains 12 residues. The CDR3: CASRAQGDEQFF. Here the CDR3 DNA reads TGTGCCAGCAGGGCACAGGGGGATGAGCAGTTCTTC.

CDR3 sequence: CSVRQGEEYNEQFF. The CDR3 DNA sequence: TGCAGCGTTAGACAGGGGGAGGAATACAATGAGCAGTTCTTC. V usage is TRBV29-1 and J usage is TRBJ2-1, with 9 bases fitting TRBD1. Trimming removed 5 bases from V and 4 bases from J; junction bases left unmatched: 6. The CDR3 is 14 residues long. From germline, CDR1 is SQVTM and CDR2 ANQGSEA.

J is TRBJ1-5 and V is TRBV27, with a possible D match to TRBD1 (6 bases). This CDR3 region has 15 residues. The germline V gene encodes CDR1 MNHEY and CDR2 SMNVEV (reference sequence). The V gene lost 6 bases and the J gene lost 3 bases, with 15 bases spanning the gap. The CDR3 here is CASRVTGWNNQPQHF. Here the CDR3 DNA reads TGTGCCAGCAGAGTTACAGGGTGGAACAATCAGCCCCAGCATTTT.

This sequence joins TRBV6-5 and TRBJ2-1, with D perhaps matching TRBD1 (6 bases). V dropped 5 bases and J dropped 0 bases, with 11 bases sitting between them. CDR1 is MNHEY, CDR2 SVGAGI, per germline. The CDR3 runs 15 residues. The CDR3 DNA follows: TGTGCCAGCAGTATCGGGACACCCTCCTACAATGAGCAGTTCTTC. It encodes CASSIGTPSYNEQFF.

This chain joins TRBV29-1 and TRBJ1-2, with D perhaps TRBD1 (5 bases). The CDR3 is 15 amino acids. Trimming took off 7 bases at V and 0 bases at J, with 18 bases between the two ends. Germline V gene lookup returns CDR1 SQVTM and CDR2 ANQGSEA. The CDR3 sequence: CSAQGGGGANYGYTF. Here the CDR3 DNA reads TGCAGCGCCCAAGGTGGGGGGGGTGCTAACTATGGCTACACCTTC.

This sequence joins TRBV13 and TRBJ2-1, with 8 bases identical to TRBD1. This CDR3 is built from 17 residues. V dropped 1 base and J dropped 7; count of bases not matched to a gene: 12. Germline V gives CDR1 PRHDT, CDR2 FYEKMQ (reference sequence). The CDR3 spells CASSLEGRTGTLNEQFF. The DNA of the CDR3 is TGTGCCAGCAGCTTAGAAGGACGGACAGGGACCTTGAATGAGCAGTTCTTC. The whole variable domain, remainder taken from reference TRBV13 and TRBJ2-1, is AAGVIQSPRHLIKEKRETATLKCYPIPRHDTVYWYQQGPGQDPQFLISFYEKMQSDKGSIPDRFSAQQFSDYHSELNMSSLELGDSALYFCASSLEGRTGTLNEQFFGPGTRLTVL.

The chain couples TRBV7-9 to TRBJ2-7; either TRBD1 or TRBD2 may supply D (5 bases each). V lost 4 bases to trimming and J lost 6 bases, with 16 bases between them. This CDR3 spans 14 amino acids. Per germline, CDR1 SEHNR and CDR2 FQNEAQ (reference sequence). This CDR3 is CASSSLGPMVEQYF. The CDR3 DNA reads TGTGCCAGCAGCTCTCTGGGACCCATGGTCGAGCAGTACTTC.

The J gene is TRBJ2-5, the V gene TRBV5-6; 8 bases align to TRBD2. Germline CDR1 and CDR2: SGHDT and YYEEEE. The CDR3 contains 15 residues. J gave up 7 bases and V 4 bases, and 12 bases lay outside the gene matches. The CDR3 loop is CASSPPRVAGRTQYF. As DNA, the CDR3 is TGTGCCAGCAGCCCCCCCCGAGTAGCGGGAAGGACCCAGTACTTC.

This chain joins TRBV27 and TRBJ1-5, with no clear D. CDR3 length: 15 residues. The V and J ends lost 5 bases and 0 bases respectively, with 11 bases between them. CDR1 is MNHEY, CDR2 SMNVEV, per germline (reference sequence). The CDR3 bases are TGTGCCAGCAGTCCGGGATTTTATAGCAATCAGCCCCAGCATTTT. Protein product: CASSPGFYSNQPQHF.

V gene TRBV7-8 combines with J gene TRBJ1-2, with TRBD1 matching 7 bases. Per the germline V gene, CDR1 is SGHVS and CDR2 is FQNEAQ. This CDR3 has 17 amino acids. The ends lost 0 bases at V and 2 bases at J; junction bases unmatched: 9. This CDR3 reads CASSLAGHTGANYGYTF. The CDR3 DNA sequence: TGTGCCAGCAGCTTAGCAGGTCACACAGGGGCGAACTATGGCTACACCTTC. Full variable domain (remainder filled in from reference TRBV7-8 and TRBJ1-2): GAGVSQSPRYKVAKRGQDVALRCDPISGHVSLFWYQQALGQGPEFLTYFQNEAQLDKSGLPSDRFFAERPEGSVSTLKIQRTQQEDSAVYLCASSLAGHTGANYGYTFGSGTRLTVV.

This chain joins TRBV4-3 and TRBJ2-3, with 7 bases fitting TRBD2. The CDR3 is 15 residues long. Trimming at V came to 0 bases and at J to 6 bases, leaving 6 bases not matched to a gene. Looked up from germline, CDR1 is LGHNA and CDR2 is YSLEER. This CDR3 is CASSQDLGGGDTQYF. The CDR3, as DNA: TGCGCCAGCAGCCAAGATTTGGGGGGAGGGGATACGCAGTATTTT.

This chain links TRBV27 with TRBJ2-1; D possibly corresponds to TRBD1 (5 bases). The CDR3 sequence is 11 residues long. V was clipped by 11 bases and J by 3 bases, with 8 bases between them. Germline values: CDR1 MNHEY, CDR2 SMNVEV (reference sequence). The CDR3 here is CAAGYYNEQFF. Written as DNA, the CDR3 is TGTGCCGCAGGGTACTACAATGAGCAGTTCTTC.

This rearrangement joins TRBV30 to TRBJ2-2; D is undetermined. CDR1 is GTSNPN, CDR2 SVGIG, per germline (reference sequence). The CDR3 has 11 amino acids. This CDR3 reads CASRNTGELFF. CDR3 DNA sequence: TGTGCGTCCAGGAACACCGGGGAGCTGTTTTTT.

The J gene is TRBJ1-1, the V gene TRBV5-4; D is uncertain. Trimming left V 5 bases short and J 4 bases short, with 12 bases between. The germline V gene has CDR1 SGHNT and CDR2 YYREEE (reference sequence). The CDR3 is 13 residues long. The CDR3 loop reads CASSEEATTEAFF. Here the CDR3 DNA reads TGTGCCAGCAGTGAGGAGGCAACCACTGAAGCTTTCTTT.

This clone has a single count. The rearrangement links TRBV7-6 to TRBJ1-4; the match to TRBD1 covers 9 bases. This CDR3 is 14 amino acids long. CDR1 SGHVS and CDR2 FNYEAQ come from the germline V gene. The ends lost 5 bases at V and 7 bases at J; junction bases unmatched: 5. The CDR3 region has the DNA TGTGCCAGCAGCAGAACAGGGGGCGGTGAAAAACTGTTTTTT. Translation: CASSRTGGGEKLFF. The full variable domain, in which reference TRBV7-6 and TRBJ1-4 provide the parts outside the CDR3, is GAGVSQSPRYKVTKRGQDVALRCDPISGHVSLYWYRQALGQGPEFLTYFNYEAQQDKSGLPNDRFSAERPEGSISTLTIQRTEQRDSAMYRCASSRTGGGEKLFFGSGTQLSVL.

V gene TRBV2 combines with J gene TRBJ2-7; maybe TRBD1 (6 bases). Germline V gene lookup returns CDR1 SNHLY and CDR2 FYNNEI. V shed 0 bases and J shed 6 bases, with 12 bases lying between them. The CDR3 runs 14 residues. CDR3 nucleotides: TGTGCCAGCAGTGAAGCGGGACAAACGGTCGAGCAGTACTTC. This translates into CASSEAGQTVEQYF. The entire variable domain, with the rest obtained from reference TRBV2 and TRBJ2-7, is as follows: EPEVTQTPSHQVTQMGQEVILRCVPISNHLYFYWYRQILGQKVEFLVSFYNNEISEKSEIFDDQFSVERPDGSNFTLKIRSTKLEDSAMYFCASSEAGQTVEQYFGPGTRLTVT.

The J gene is TRBJ2-5, the V gene TRBV2, with D perhaps TRBD1 or TRBD2 (5 bases each). Matching the DNA end better, TRBJ2-7 makes the J call doubtful. The germline CDR1 and CDR2 sequences are SNHLY and FYNNEI. The length of the CDR3 is 14 residues. Here the CDR3 reads CASLGEGPTYEQYF. The CDR3 nucleotides are TGTGCCAGCCTTGGTGAGGGGCCGACCTACGAGCAGTACTTC.

This clone was detected only once. This chain links TRBV9 with TRBJ2-5; 10 positions match TRBD2. CDR3 length: 17 residues. The trim removed 0 bases at V and 4 bases at J, leaving 9 bases unmatched. Germline V gene lookup returns CDR1 SGDLS and CDR2 YYNGEE. CDR3 in amino acids: CASSVAESGGAGETQYF. Here the CDR3 DNA reads TGTGCCAGCAGCGTAGCAGAGAGCGGGGGGGCCGGAGAGACCCAGTACTTC.

The chain couples TRBV4-1 to TRBJ2-7, with D tentatively TRBD2 (5 bases). Looked up from germline, CDR1 is MGHRA and CDR2 is YSYEKL. The CDR3 contains 14 residues. Trimming stripped 4 bases from V and 3 bases from J, with 13 bases between. The CDR3 DNA sequence: TGCGCCAGCAGCCCCTATGGACTCCACTACGAGCAGTACTTC. Translating it yields CASSPYGLHYEQYF.

There are a few counts of this clone. The J gene is TRBJ1-1, the V gene TRBV19; D is unresolved. V lost 3 bases, J lost 1 base, and 6 bases lay in between. This CDR3 is 13 amino acids long. Germline V CDR1 and CDR2: LNHDA, SQIVND (reference sequence). The CDR3, as DNA: TGTGCCAGTAGTATTTATGGGAACACTGAAGCTTTCTTT. Amino acid sequence: CASSIYGNTEAFF.

The chain joins TRBV19 to TRBJ1-2; 9 positions match TRBD1. With 3 bases clipped from V and 4 bases from J, the junction kept 3 bases outside the gene matches. Germline V lookup: CDR1 LNHDA, CDR2 SQIVND (reference sequence). The CDR3 consists of 14 residues. This CDR3 reads CASSIGTGSYGYTF. The CDR3 nucleotides read TGTGCCAGTAGTATCGGGACAGGGAGCTATGGCTACACCTTC.

The chain couples TRBV7-9 to TRBJ1-4; 7 positions match TRBD1. Germline V gene lookup returns CDR1 SEHNR and CDR2 FQNEAQ (reference sequence). J was trimmed by 5 bases and V by 4 bases; bases with no gene match: 4. The CDR3 totals 14 residues. Here the CDR3 reads CASSSGQLNEKLFF. DNA for the CDR3: TGTGCCAGCAGCTCGGGACAGCTCAATGAAAAACTGTTTTTT.

The rearrangement uses TRBV7-2 and TRBJ2-2; 8 bases match TRBD1. Germline CDR1 and CDR2: SGHTA and FQGNSA. The V gene end was trimmed by 1 base and the J gene end by 3 bases; junction bases not matched to a gene: 7. This CDR3 has 17 residues. For the CDR3, the DNA is TGTGCCAGCAGCTTAGACCCTGGACAGGGTCACACCGGGGAGCTGTTTTTT. As protein: CASSLDPGQGHTGELFF.

Points on this clone: A read error is possible here, since a much larger clone lies one base away. The chain links TRBV6-1 to TRBJ1-2; no clear D. CDR3 length: 11 residues. V was clipped by 5 bases and J by 1 base, with 2 bases between them. CDR1 and CDR2 (germline): MNHNS, SASEGT. The CDR3 sequence: CASSLNYGYTF. The CDR3 DNA is TGTGCCAGCAGTCTTAACTATGGCTACACCTTC.